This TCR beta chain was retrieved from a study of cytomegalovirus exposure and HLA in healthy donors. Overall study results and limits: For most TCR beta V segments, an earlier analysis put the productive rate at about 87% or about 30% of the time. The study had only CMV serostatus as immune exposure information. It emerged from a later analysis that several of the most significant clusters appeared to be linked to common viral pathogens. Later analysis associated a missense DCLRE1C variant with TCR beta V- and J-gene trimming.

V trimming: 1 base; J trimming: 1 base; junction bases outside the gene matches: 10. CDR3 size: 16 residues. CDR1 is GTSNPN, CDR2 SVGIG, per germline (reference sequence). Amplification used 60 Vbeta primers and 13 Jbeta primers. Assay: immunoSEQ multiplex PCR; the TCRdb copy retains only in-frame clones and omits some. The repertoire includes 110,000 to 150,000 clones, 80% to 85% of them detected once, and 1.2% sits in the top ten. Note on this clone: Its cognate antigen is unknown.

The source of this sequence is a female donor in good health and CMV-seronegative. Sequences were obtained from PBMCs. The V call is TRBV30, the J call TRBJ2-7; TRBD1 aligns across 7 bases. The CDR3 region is CAWSAQTGSLSYEQYF. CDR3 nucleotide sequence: TGTGCCTGGAGTGCCCAGACAGGGTCCCTTTCCTACGAGCAGTACTTC.